The clone carrying this T cell receptor (beta chain) was counted once. The CDR3 has 14 residues. V lost 6 bases and J lost 3; bases outside the gene matches: 8. In germline, CDR1 is DFQATT, CDR2 SNEGSKA (reference sequence). Random-hexamer reverse transcription was applied to roughly 0.45 to 1 ug RNA. MiXCR, applied by TCRdb to the immunoSEQ multiplex PCR reads, yields one record per CDR3 protein. The sample gives some 400,000 distinct CDR3 sequences, approximately 89% of which show up once; under 0.15% is in the top ten. The entry originates in a study of CD8 T cells in Susac syndrome. This sequence was found in a human donor with multiple sclerosis. What was sequenced was CD8+ T cells from PBMCs. The chain has TRBV20-1 and TRBJ1-1, with TRBD1 identical over 9 bases. The CDR3 nucleotides read TGCAGTGCAAGGACAGGGGCCTCGGACACTGAAGCTTTCTTT. It encodes CSARTGASDTEAFF.